The rows below give T cell receptor beta chains drawn from one sample of a study of PD-1 blockade in classical Hodgkin lymphoma. TCRdb's copy holds only in-frame clones and misses some; the assay was immunoSEQ multiplex PCR. The sample contains 20,000 to 30,000 clones, roughly nine tenths of which appear only once. The sequencing input was CD4+ T cells from blood. The receptors were gathered from a human donor with classical Hodgkin lymphoma. CDR3s include the opening cysteine and the closing phenylalanine or tryptophan. Each record gives: D gene, clone size, V gene, J gene, CDR3 protein, CDR3 DNA. The D gene is left open where the match is weak. Rows give clone size only sometimes, using once, few, many, or a class for an expanded clone.

>TRBD2|.|TRBV28|TRBJ2-3
CASSLPGLAGGSSTDTQYF
TGTGCCAGCAGTTTACCGGGACTAGCGGGGGGGAGTAGCACAGATACGCAGTATTTT
>.|.|TRBV27|TRBJ2-7
CASRDRFYEQYF
TGTGCCAGCAGAGACAGGTTCTACGAGCAGTACTTC
>.|once|TRBV4-1|TRBJ1-5
CASSQGPAGENQPQHF
TGCGCCAGCAGCCAAGGTCCCGCAGGGGAGAATCAGCCCCAGCATTTT
>.|.|TRBV6-5|TRBJ1-3
CASSLTTGAGNTIYF
TGTGCCAGCAGCCTTACCACGGGAGCTGGAAACACCATATATTTT
>.|.|TRBV5-6|TRBJ1-2
CASSSQNYGYTF
TGTGCCAGCAGCTCCCAGAACTATGGCTACACCTTC
>TRBD2|.|TRBV5-1|TRBJ2-1
CASSPEPGLAGGNEQFF
TGCGCCAGCAGCCCGGAACCGGGACTAGCGGGGGGTAATGAGCAGTTCTTC
>.|.|TRBV25-1|TRBJ2-1
CASSEYSGFSGRFF
TGTGCCAGCAGTGAATATTCAGGTTTTTCTGGTCGGTTCTTC
>.|.|TRBV7-6|TRBJ2-7
CASSLYGSYEQYF
TGTGCCAGCAGCTTATACGGTTCCTACGAGCAGTACTTC
>.|.|TRBV21-1|TRBJ1-2
CASSSPAQGSHGYTF
TGTGCCAGCAGCAGCCCAGCACAGGGGTCGCATGGCTACACCTTC
>TRBD2|.|TRBV7-8|TRBJ2-1
CASSSTSAGGDNEQFF
TGTGCCAGCAGCTCGACATCAGCGGGGGGGGATAATGAGCAGTTCTTC
>.|.|TRBV5-8|TRBJ2-4
CASSANRLGRSIQYF
TGTGCCAGCAGCGCTAATCGACTAGGGAGGAGCATTCAGTACTTC
>.|.|TRBV2|TRBJ2-1
CASRLAGSEQFF
TGTGCCAGCCGGTTGGCGGGTAGTGAGCAGTTCTTC
>.|.|TRBV19|TRBJ2-5
CASSIRAGVRETQYF
TGTGCCAGTAGTATCAGGGCAGGAGTTCGGGAGACCCAGTACTTC
>TRBD1|.|TRBV5-1|TRBJ1-6
CASSLETGGISPLHF
TGCGCCAGCAGCTTGGAAACAGGGGGGATTTCACCCCTCCACTTT
>.|once|TRBV7-8|TRBJ2-3
CASSSTRRLSTDTQYF
TGTGCCAGCAGCTCAACGAGGCGGCTTAGCACAGATACGCAGTATTTT
>TRBD1|.|TRBV30|TRBJ2-7
CAWRRYRDRHEQYF
TGTGCCTGGAGGAGGTACCGGGACAGGCACGAGCAGTACTTC
>TRBD2|.|TRBV7-6|TRBJ2-7
CASSLERGAGYEQYF
TGTGCCAGCAGCTTAGAGCGGGGGGCGGGGTACGAGCAGTACTTC
>.|.|TRBV9|TRBJ2-3
CASSLGPAGTDTQYF
TGTGCCAGCAGCCTGGGACCAGCGGGCACAGATACGCAGTATTTT
>.|.|TRBV6-5|TRBJ1-1
CASRRGQNTEAFF
TGTGCCTCCCGGAGAGGACAGAACACTGAAGCTTTCTTT
>TRBD1|once|TRBV11-3|TRBJ2-1
CASSRDREDEQFF
TGTGCCAGCAGCCGGGACAGGGAGGATGAGCAGTTCTTC
>.|.|TRBV4-3|TRBJ1-5
CASSQRHLSNQPQHF
TGCGCCAGCAGCCAAAGACACCTTAGCAATCAGCCCCAGCATTTT
>.|.|TRBV28|TRBJ1-2
CASVPPGGFNYGYTF
TGTGCCAGCGTTCCCCCGGGGGGATTCAACTATGGCTACACCTTC
>.|few|TRBV7-2|TRBJ1-2
CASGAWEGGYTF
TGTGCCAGCGGAGCCTGGGAGGGGGGCTACACCTTC
>TRBD2|.|TRBV29-1|TRBJ2-2
CSAAGLADTGELFF
TGCAGCGCAGCCGGGCTAGCGGACACCGGGGAGCTGTTTTTT
>.|few|TRBV4-3|TRBJ1-5
CASSQVGGNNQPQHF
TGCGCCAGCAGCCAAGTCGGGGGAAACAATCAGCCCCAGCATTTT
>.|.|TRBV11-2|TRBJ2-1
CASSSLRGGAGNEQFF
TGTGCCAGCAGCTCTCTTAGGGGGGGGGCCGGAAATGAGCAGTTCTTC
>.|.|TRBV19|TRBJ1-1
CASSTGAGEAFF
TGTGCCAGTAGTACTGGGGCTGGTGAAGCTTTCTTT
>.|few|TRBV18|TRBJ1-1
CASSQADSEAFF
TGTGCCAGCTCACAGGCGGACAGCGAAGCTTTCTTT
>TRBD1|.|TRBV5-4|TRBJ2-1
CASSQTGQGSYNEQFF
TGTGCCAGCAGCCAGACGGGACAGGGGTCATACAATGAGCAGTTCTTC
>.|.|TRBV30|TRBJ2-1
CAWSVKGDEQFF
TGTGCCTGGAGTGTAAAGGGGGATGAGCAGTTCTTC
>TRBD1|.|TRBV7-9|TRBJ1-2
CAGSGTGYGYTF
TGTGCCGGGTCGGGGACAGGGTATGGCTACACCTTC
>.|.|TRBV7-8|TRBJ2-6
CASSLPREARDSGANVLTF
TGTGCCAGCAGCTTACCCAGGGAGGCCAGGGACTCTGGGGCCAACGTCCTGACTTTC
>.|.|TRBV5-1|TRBJ2-5
CASSLGGREETQYF
TGCGCCAGCAGCTTAGGGGGGCGAGAAGAGACCCAGTACTTC
>.|.|TRBV5-1|TRBJ1-1
CASSVGVNTEAFF
TGCGCCAGCAGCGTGGGCGTGAACACTGAAGCTTTCTTT
>TRBD1|.|TRBV2|TRBJ2-3
CASSQDRTSDTQYF
TGTGCCAGCAGTCAGGACAGGACATCAGATACGCAGTATTTT
>.|.|TRBV5-8|TRBJ1-6
CASSPRTTGPLHF
TGTGCCAGCAGCCCGAGGACAACGGGGCCCCTCCACTTT
>TRBD1|.|TRBV6-5|TRBJ1-5
CASRSTGGIDQPQHF
TGTGCCAGCCGGTCGACAGGGGGCATAGATCAGCCCCAGCATTTT
>.|.|TRBV28|TRBJ1-3
CASSPAVNNGNTIYF
TGTGCCAGCAGTCCCGCGGTGAACAATGGAAACACCATATATTTT
>.|.|TRBV19|TRBJ2-2
CASSSSGVATGELFF
TGTGCCAGTAGTTCCTCAGGGGTAGCGACCGGGGAGCTGTTTTTT
>TRBD1|few|TRBV5-1|TRBJ2-7
CASNPGQLYEQYF
TGCGCCAGTAATCCGGGACAGCTCTACGAGCAGTACTTC
>.|.|TRBV4-3|TRBJ1-2
CASSQVNLGARRGGYTF
TGCGCCAGCAGCCAAGTAAATTTGGGGGCGAGACGGGGTGGCTACACCTTC
>.|.|TRBV7-2|TRBJ2-5
CASSPGQGGQETQYF
TGTGCCAGCAGCCCCGGACAGGGAGGGCAAGAGACCCAGTACTTC
>.|.|TRBV4-1|TRBJ2-7
CASSQGFGWGEQYF
TGCGCCAGCAGCCAAGGATTCGGATGGGGCGAGCAGTACTTC
>.|.|TRBV5-4|TRBJ2-2
CASNSGTPLRDTGELFF
TGTGCCAGCAACTCCGGGACTCCCCTCAGGGACACCGGGGAGCTGTTTTTT
>.|once|TRBV6-1|TRBJ1-4
CASSWTVGEKLFF
TGTGCCAGCAGTTGGACAGTCGGTGAAAAACTGTTTTTT
>TRBD1|.|TRBV13|TRBJ2-5
CASSHMTGGVVETQYF
TGTGCCAGCAGTCACATGACAGGGGGTGTCGTGGAGACCCAGTACTTC
>.|.|TRBV5-4|TRBJ2-5
CASSQMGQETQYF
TGTGCCAGCAGCCAGATGGGACAAGAGACCCAGTACTTC
>.|.|TRBV19|TRBJ1-5
CASSTPQGEQPQHF
TGTGCCAGTAGTACACCACAGGGTGAACAGCCCCAGCATTTT
>.|few|TRBV18|TRBJ1-1
CASSRALVEAFF
TGTGCCAGCTCACGCGCATTGGTTGAAGCTTTCTTT
>TRBD1|once|TRBV7-6|TRBJ2-2
CASSIGGRGRGPVTGELFF
TGTGCCAGCAGCATAGGGGGACGTGGTAGGGGGCCTGTCACCGGGGAGCTGTTTTTT
>.|.|TRBV5-1|TRBJ2-3
CASSLGLKDTQYF
TGCGCCAGCAGCCTTGGATTGAAGGATACGCAGTATTTT
>TRBD1|.|TRBV7-3|TRBJ1-1
CASSATGGMNTEAFF
TGTGCCAGCAGCGCCACAGGGGGTATGAACACTGAAGCTTTCTTT
>.|.|TRBV14|TRBJ2-7
CASSLTPGLTYEQYF
TGTGCCAGCAGCCTTACACCGGGCCTGACCTACGAGCAGTACTTC